This T cell receptor (beta chain) derives from a study of T cell changes during pregnancy in multiple sclerosis. The CDR3 contains 16 residues. V lost 3 bases to trimming and J lost 6 bases; unmatched junction nucleotides: 11. Germline-derived CDR1 and CDR2 are SGHDT and YYEEEE. Only in-frame clones appear in the TCRdb table, and some are missing; sequencing was by immunoSEQ multiplex PCR. The data contain approximately 63,000 clones, around 92% of them singletons. The receptor comes from a female donor in good health, enrolled as a control in a pregnancy study. V and J are TRBV5-6 and TRBJ1-5; TRBD1 matches at 8 bases. Sequenced material: peripheral blood, taken in the third trimester of pregnancy. The CDR3: CASSSQLGQGFQPQHF. The DNA for the CDR3 is TGTGCCAGCAGCTCCCAGCTAGGACAGGGTTTTCAGCCCCAGCATTTT.